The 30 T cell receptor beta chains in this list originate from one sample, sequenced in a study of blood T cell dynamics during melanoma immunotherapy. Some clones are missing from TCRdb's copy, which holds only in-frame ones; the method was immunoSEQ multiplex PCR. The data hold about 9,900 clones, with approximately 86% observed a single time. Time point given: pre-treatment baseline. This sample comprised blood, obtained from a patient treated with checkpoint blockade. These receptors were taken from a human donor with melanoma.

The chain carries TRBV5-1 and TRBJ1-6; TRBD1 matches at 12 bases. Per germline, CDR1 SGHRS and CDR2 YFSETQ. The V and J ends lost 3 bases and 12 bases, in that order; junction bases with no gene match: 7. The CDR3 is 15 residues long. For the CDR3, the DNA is TGCGCCAGCAGCTCGGCGGGACAGGGGGCTGAACCCCTCCACTTT. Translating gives CASSSAGQGAEPLHF.

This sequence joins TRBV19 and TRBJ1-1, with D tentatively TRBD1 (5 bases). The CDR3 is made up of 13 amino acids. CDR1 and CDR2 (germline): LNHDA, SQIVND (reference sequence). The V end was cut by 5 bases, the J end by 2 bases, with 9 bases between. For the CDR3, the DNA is TGTGCCAGTAGTGCGCAGGGTAACACTGAAGCTTTCTTT. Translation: CASSAQGNTEAFF.

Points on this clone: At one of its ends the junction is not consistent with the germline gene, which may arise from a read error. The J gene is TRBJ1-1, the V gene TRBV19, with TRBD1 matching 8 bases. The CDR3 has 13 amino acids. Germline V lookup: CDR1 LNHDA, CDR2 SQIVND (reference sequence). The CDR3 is CASSQPGTGEIEF. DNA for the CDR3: TGTGCCAGTAGTCAGCCCGGGACAGGCGAAATAGAGTTT.

CDR3: CASHGRGRDTGELFF. The CDR3 nucleotides read TGCGCCAGCCATGGGAGGGGGCGCGACACCGGGGAGCTGTTTTTT. The gene calls are TRBV5-1 and TRBJ2-2; D is perhaps TRBD1 or TRBD2 (7 bases each). V was trimmed by 7 bases and J by 3 bases, leaving 16 bases between them. The CDR3 has 15 amino acids. The germline V gene has CDR1 SGHRS and CDR2 YFSETQ.

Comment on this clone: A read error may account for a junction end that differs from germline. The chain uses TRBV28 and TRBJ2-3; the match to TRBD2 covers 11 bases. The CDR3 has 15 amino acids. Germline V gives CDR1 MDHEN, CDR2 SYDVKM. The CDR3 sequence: CAGSPTSGGGDTQYF. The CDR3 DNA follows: TGTGCCGGCAGCCCTACTAGCGGGGGCGGAGATACGCAGTATTTT.

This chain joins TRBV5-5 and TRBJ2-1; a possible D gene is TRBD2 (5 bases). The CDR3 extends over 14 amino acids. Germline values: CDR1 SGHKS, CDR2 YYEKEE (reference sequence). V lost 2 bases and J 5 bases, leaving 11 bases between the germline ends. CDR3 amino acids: CASSFPGYDNEQFF. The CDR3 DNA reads TGTGCCAGCAGCTTCCCGGGGTACGACAATGAGCAGTTCTTC.

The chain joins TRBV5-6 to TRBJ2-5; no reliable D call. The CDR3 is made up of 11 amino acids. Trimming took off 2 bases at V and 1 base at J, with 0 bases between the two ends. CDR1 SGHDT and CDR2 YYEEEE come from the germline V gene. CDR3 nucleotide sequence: TGTGCCAGCAGCTTCCAAGAGACCCAGTACTTC. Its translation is CASSFQETQYF.

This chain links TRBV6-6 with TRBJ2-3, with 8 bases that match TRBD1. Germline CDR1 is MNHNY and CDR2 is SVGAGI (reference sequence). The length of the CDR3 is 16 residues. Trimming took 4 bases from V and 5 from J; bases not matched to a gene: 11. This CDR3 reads CASSSTGRGRRDTQYF. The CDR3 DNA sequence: TGTGCCAGCAGTTCCACGGGCAGGGGGCGGAGAGATACGCAGTATTTT.

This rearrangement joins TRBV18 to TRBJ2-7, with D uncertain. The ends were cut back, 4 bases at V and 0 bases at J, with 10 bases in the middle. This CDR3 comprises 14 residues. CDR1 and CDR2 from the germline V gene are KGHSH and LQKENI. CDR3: CASSLSKGSYEQYF. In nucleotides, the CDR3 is TGTGCCAGCTCACTATCGAAGGGCTCCTACGAGCAGTACTTC.

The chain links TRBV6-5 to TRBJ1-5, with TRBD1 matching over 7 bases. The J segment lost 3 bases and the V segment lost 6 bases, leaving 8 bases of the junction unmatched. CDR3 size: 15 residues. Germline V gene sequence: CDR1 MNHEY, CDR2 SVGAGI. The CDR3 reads CASRHRQGYNQPQHF. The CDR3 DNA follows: TGTGCCAGCAGGCACCGACAGGGCTACAATCAGCCCCAGCATTTT.

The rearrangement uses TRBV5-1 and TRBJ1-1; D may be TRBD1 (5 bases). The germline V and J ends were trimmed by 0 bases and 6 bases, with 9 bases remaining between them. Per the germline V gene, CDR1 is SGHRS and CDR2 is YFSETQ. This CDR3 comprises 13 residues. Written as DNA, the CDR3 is TGCGCCAGCAGCTTGGCAGCAGGGTCTGAAGCTTTCTTT. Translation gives CASSLAAGSEAFF.

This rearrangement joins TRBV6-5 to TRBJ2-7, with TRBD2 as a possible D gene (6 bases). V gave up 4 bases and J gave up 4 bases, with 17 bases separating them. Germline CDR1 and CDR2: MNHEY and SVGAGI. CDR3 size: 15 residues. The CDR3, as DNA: TGTGCCAGCAGTTCAAGACTAGTACGGACATACGAGCAGTACTTC. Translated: CASSSRLVRTYEQYF.

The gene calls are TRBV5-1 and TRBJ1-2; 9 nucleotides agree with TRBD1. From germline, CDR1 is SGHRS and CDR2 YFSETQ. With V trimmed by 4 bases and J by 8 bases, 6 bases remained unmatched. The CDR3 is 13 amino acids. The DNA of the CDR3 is TGCGCCAGCAGCCAGGGACAGGGTAGAGGCTACACCTTC. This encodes CASSQGQGRGYTF.

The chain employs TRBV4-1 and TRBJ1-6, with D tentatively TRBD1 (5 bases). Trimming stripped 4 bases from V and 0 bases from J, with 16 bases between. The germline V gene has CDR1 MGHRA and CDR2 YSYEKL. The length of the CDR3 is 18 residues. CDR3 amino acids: CASSRILPGLSYNSPLHF. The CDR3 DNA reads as TGCGCCAGCAGCCGCATTCTCCCGGGACTCTCCTATAATTCACCCCTCCACTTT.

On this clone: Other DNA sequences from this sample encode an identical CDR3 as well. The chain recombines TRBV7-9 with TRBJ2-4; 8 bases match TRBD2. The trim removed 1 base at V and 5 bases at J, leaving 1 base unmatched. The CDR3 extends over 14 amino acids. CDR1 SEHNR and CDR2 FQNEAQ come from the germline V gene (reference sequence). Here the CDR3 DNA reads TGTGCCAGCAGCTTAGAGGGACTAGAAAACATTCAGTACTTC. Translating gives CASSLEGLENIQYF.

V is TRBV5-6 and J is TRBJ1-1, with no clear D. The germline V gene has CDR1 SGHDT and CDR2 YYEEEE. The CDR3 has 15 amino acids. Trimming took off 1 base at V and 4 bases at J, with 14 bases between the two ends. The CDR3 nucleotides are TGTGCCAGCAGCTTGTATCGGGGTCCTGGCACTGAAGCTTTCTTT. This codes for CASSLYRGPGTEAFF.

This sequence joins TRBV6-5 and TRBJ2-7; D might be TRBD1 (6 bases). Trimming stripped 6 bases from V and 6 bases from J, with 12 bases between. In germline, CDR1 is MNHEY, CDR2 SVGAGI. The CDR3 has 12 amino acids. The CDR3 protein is CASRTGSGEQYF. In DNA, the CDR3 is TGTGCCAGCAGAACAGGGTCGGGCGAGCAGTACTTC.

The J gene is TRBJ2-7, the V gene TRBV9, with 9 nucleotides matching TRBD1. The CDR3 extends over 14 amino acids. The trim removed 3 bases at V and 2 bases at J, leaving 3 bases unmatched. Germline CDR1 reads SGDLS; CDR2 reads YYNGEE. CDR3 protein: CASSGGQGTYEQYF. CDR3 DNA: TGTGCCAGCAGCGGGGGACAGGGTACCTACGAGCAGTACTTC.

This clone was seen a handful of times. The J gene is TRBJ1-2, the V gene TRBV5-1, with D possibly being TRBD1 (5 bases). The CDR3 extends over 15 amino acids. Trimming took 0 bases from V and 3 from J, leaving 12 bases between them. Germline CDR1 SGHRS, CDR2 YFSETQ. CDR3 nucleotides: TGCGCCAGCAGCTTGGAGGGTCAGGGAGACTATGGCTACACCTTC. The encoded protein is CASSLEGQGDYGYTF.

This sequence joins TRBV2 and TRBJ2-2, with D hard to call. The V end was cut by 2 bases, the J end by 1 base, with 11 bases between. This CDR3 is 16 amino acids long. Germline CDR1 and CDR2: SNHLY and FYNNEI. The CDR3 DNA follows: TGTGCCAGCAGTGAAATCGGAAAGGGGAACACCGGGGAGCTGTTTTTT. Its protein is CASSEIGKGNTGELFF.

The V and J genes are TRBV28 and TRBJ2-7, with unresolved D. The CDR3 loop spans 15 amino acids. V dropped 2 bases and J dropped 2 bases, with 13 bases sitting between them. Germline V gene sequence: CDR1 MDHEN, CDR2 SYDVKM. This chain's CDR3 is CASSLLGTKAYEQYF. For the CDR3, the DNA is TGTGCCAGCAGTTTACTGGGTACGAAAGCCTACGAGCAGTACTTC.

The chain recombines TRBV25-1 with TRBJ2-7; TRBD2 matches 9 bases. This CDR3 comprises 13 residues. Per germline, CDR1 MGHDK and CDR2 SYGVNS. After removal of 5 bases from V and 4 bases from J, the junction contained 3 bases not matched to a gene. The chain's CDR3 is CASSRTSGYEQYF. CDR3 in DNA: TGTGCCAGCAGTAGAACTAGCGGGTACGAGCAGTACTTC.

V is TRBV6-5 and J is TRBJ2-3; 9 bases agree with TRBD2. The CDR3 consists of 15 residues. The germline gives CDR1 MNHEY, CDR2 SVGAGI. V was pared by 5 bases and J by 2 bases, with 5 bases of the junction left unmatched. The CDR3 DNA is TGTGCCAGCAGTCTAGCGGGGTCCGACACAGATACGCAGTATTTT. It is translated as CASSLAGSDTDTQYF.

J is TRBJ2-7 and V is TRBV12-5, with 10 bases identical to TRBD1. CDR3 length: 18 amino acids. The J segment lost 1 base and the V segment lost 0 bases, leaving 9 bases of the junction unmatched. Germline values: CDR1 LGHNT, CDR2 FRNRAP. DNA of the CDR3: TGTGCTAGTGGTTTGGTATCCCTTCCGGGACAGGGGTCCTACGAGCAGTACTTC. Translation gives CASGLVSLPGQGSYEQYF.

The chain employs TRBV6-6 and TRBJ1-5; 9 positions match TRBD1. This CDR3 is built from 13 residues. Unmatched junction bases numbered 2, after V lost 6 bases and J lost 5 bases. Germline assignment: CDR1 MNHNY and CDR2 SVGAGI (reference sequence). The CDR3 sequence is CASRQGAYQPQHF. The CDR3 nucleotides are TGTGCCAGCAGACAGGGGGCCTATCAGCCCCAGCATTTT.

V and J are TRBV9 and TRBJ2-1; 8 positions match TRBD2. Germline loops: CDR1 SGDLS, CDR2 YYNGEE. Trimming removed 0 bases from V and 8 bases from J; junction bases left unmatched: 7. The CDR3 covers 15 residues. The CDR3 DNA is TGTGCCAGCAGCGTAGTCCTAGCGGGTCTCGATGAGCAGTTCTTC. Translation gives CASSVVLAGLDEQFF.

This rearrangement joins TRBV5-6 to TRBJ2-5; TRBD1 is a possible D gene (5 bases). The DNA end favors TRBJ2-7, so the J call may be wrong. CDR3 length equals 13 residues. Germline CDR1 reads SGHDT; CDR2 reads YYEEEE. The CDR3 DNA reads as TGTGCCAGCAGCTTACCCAGGGTCCACGAGCAGTACTTC. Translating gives CASSLPRVHEQYF.

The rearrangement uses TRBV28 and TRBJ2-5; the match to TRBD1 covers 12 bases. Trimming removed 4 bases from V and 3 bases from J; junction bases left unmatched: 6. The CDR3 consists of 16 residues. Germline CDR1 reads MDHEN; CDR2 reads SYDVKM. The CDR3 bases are TGTGCCAGCAGTTCGGGACAGGGGGCGCCGGAAGAGACCCAGTACTTC. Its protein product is CASSSGQGAPEETQYF. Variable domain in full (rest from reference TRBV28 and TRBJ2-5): DVKVTQSSRYLVKRTGEKVFLECVQDMDHENMFWYRQDPGLGLRLIYFSYDVKMKEKGDIPEGYSVSREKKERFSLILESASTNQTSMYLCASSSGQGAPEETQYFGPGTRLLVL.

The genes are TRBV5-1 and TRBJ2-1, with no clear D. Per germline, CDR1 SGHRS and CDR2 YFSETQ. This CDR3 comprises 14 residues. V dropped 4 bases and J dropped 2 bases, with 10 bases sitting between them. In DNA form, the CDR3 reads TGCGCCAGCAGCGGAGCCGGGCCCTACAATGAGCAGTTCTTC. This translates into CASSGAGPYNEQFF. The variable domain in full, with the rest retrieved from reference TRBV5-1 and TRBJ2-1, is KAGVTQTPRYLIKTRGQQVTLSCSPISGHRSVSWYQQTPGQGLQFLFEYFSETQRNKGNFPGRFSGRQFSNSRSEMNVSTLELGDSALYLCASSGAGPYNEQFFGPGTRLTVL.

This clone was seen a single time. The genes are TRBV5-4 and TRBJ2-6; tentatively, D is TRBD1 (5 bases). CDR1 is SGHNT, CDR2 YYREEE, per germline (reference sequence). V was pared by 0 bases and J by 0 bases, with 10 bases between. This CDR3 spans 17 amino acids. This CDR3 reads CASSLAPQGSGANVLTF. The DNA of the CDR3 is TGTGCCAGCAGCTTGGCCCCCCAGGGCTCTGGGGCCAACGTCCTGACTTTC.